This T cell receptor beta chain was identified during a study of a mutant IDH1 vaccine in newly diagnosed glioma. Whole-study context: Sex distribution of treated patients was about 62% male and roughly 40% female; mean age was about 41 years. Earlier treatment was radiotherapy, temozolomide, or both, with most getting both.

Indicated time point: baseline, week 1 (first vaccination visit). Described treatment: pre-vaccination baseline after standard-of-care therapy. Sequenced by immunoSEQ multiplex PCR; TCRdb stores in-frame clones only, minus some. There are about 88,000 clones in the sample; more than 65% occur only once, and 4.5% to 5.5% lies in the top ten. Per germline, CDR1 MRHNA and CDR2 SNTAGT. The CDR3 contains 15 residues. Unmatched junction bases numbered 5, after V lost 5 bases and J lost 1 base. The sequence was obtained from a man between 40 and 49 years old with glioma. Some clones in this sample may be carry-over from other donors' samples. The J gene is TRBJ2-3, the V gene TRBV6-4; TRBD2 aligns across 8 bases. Here the sequenced sample was PBMCs, taken from a glioma patient treated with radiotherapy, temozolomide or both. The CDR3 spells CASSIWRGGTDTQYF. The CDR3 region has the DNA TGTGCCAGCAGTATTTGGCGGGGGGGCACAGATACGCAGTATTTT.